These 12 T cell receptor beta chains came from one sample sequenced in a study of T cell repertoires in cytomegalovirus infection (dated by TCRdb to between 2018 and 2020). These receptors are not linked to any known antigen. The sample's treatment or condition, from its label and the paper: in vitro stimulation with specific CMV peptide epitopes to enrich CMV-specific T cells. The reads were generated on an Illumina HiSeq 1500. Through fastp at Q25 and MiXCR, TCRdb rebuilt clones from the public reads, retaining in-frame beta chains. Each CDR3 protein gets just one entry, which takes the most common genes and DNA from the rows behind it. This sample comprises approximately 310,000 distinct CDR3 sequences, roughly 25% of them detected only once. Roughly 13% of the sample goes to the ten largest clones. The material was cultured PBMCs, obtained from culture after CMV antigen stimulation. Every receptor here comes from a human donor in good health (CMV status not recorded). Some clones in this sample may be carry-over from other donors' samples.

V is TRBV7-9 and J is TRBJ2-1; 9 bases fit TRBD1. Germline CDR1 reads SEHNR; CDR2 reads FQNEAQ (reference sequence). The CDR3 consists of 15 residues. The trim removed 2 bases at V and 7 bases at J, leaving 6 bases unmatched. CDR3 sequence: CASSLYDRGSNEQFF. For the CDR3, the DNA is TGTGCCAGCAGCTTATATGACAGGGGGAGTAATGAGCAGTTCTTC.

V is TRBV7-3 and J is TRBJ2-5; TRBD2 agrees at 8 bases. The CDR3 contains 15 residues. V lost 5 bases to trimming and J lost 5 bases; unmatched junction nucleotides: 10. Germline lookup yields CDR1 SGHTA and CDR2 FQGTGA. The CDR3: CASSPTAGVVETQYF. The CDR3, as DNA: TGTGCCAGCAGCCCGACAGCGGGAGTTGTGGAGACCCAGTACTTC.

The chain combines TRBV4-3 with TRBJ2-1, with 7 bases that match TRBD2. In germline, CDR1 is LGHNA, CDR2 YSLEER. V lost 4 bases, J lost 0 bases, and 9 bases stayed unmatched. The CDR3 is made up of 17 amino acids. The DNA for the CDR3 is TGCGCCAGCAGCCTCCTTAGCGGGCAAAGCTCCTACAATGAGCAGTTCTTC. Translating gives CASSLLSGQSSYNEQFF.

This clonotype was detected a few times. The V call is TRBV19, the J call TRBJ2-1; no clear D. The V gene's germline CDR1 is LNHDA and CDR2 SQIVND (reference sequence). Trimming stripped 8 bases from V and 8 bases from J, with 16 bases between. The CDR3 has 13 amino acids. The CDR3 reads CASGSVGLYEQFF. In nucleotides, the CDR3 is TGTGCCAGTGGCAGCGTGGGATTGTATGAGCAGTTCTTC.

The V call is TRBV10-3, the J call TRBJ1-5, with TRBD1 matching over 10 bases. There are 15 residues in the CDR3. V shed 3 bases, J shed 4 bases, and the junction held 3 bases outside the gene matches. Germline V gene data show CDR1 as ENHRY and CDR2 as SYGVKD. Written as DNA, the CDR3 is TGTGCCATCAGTGAACTGGGACAGGGGAATCAGCCCCAGCATTTT. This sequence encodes CAISELGQGNQPQHF.

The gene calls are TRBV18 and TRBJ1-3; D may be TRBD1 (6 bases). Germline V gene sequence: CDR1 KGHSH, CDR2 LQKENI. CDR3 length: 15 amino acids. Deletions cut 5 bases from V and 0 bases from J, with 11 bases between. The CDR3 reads CASSIDRSSGNTIYF. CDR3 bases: TGTGCCAGCTCAATCGACAGGAGCTCTGGAAACACCATATATTTT.

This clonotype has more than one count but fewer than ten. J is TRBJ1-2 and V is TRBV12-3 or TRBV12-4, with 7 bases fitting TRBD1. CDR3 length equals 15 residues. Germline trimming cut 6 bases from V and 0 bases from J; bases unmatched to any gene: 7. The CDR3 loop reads CASSLDRSSNYGYTF. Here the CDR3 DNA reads TGTGCCAGCAGCCTGGACAGGTCTTCTAACTATGGCTACACCTTC.

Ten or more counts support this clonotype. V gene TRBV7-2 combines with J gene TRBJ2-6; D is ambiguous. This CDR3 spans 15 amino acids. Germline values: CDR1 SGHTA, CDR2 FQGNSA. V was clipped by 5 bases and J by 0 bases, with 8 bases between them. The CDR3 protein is CASSATFSGANVLTF. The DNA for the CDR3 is TGTGCCAGCAGCGCTACTTTCTCTGGGGCCAACGTCCTGACTTTC.

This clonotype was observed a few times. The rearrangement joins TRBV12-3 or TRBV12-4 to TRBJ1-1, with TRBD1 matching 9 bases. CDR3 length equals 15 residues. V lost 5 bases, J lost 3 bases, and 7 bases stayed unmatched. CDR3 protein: CASSGTGLPHTEAFF. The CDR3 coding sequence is TGTGCCAGCAGTGGGACAGGGTTGCCCCACACTGAAGCTTTCTTT.

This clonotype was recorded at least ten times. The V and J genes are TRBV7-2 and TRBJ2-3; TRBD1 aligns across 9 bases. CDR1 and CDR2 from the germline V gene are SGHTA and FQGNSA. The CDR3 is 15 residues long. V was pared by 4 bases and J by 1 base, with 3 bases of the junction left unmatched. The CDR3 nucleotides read TGTGCCAGCAGCTGGAGGACAGGGGGCACAGATACGCAGTATTTT. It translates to CASSWRTGGTDTQYF.

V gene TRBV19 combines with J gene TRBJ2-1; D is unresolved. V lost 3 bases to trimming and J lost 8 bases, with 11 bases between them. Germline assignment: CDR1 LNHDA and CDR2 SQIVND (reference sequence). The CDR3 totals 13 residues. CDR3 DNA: TGTGCCAGTAGTATCCGGTTATTGGATGAGCAGTTCTTC. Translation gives CASSIRLLDEQFF. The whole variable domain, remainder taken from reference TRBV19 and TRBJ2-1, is DGGITQSPKYLFRKEGQNVTLSCEQNLNHDAMYWYRQDPGQGLRLIYYSQIVNDFQKGDIAEGYSVSREKKESFPLTVTSAQKNPTAFYLCASSIRLLDEQFFGPGTRLTVL.

This CDR3 is CASSSTQKIPAEAFF. The CDR3 DNA sequence: TGTGCCAGCAGCTCAACACAGAAAATACCTGCTGAAGCTTTCTTT. The J gene is TRBJ1-1, the V gene TRBV7-9; D is unresolved. Deletions cut 4 bases from V and 6 bases from J, with 18 bases between. The germline CDR1 and CDR2 sequences are SEHNR and FQNEAQ (reference sequence). The CDR3 has 15 amino acids.